This T cell receptor beta chain was retrieved from a study of blood T cell repertoires in COVID-19. CDR3 size: 13 residues. CDR1 is KGHSH and CDR2 is LQKENI in the germline V gene. Trimming removed 6 bases from V and 7 bases from J, with 12 bases in between. Using immunoSEQ multiplex PCR, the repertoire was profiled, and TCRdb retains in-frame clones only, with some absent. The sample holds a few hundred thousand clones, around 92% seen once. The Seattle site enrolled patients during active infection and followed them longitudinally. The sequenced sample consisted of peripheral blood. The clonotype comes from a person aged 18 to 35 with COVID-19, enrolled during active disease. The chain recombines TRBV18 with TRBJ2-2; D perhaps matches TRBD2 (6 bases). This chain's CDR3 is CASSPRDIGELFF. CDR3 DNA: TGTGCCAGCTCGCCGCGGGATATCGGGGAGCTGTTTTTT. The full variable domain, rest sourced from reference TRBV18 and TRBJ2-2, is NAGVMQNPRHLVRRRGQEARLRCSPMKGHSHVYWYRQLPEEGLKFMVYLQKENIIDESGMPKERFSAEFPKEGPSILRIQQVVRGDSAAYFCASSPRDIGELFFGEGSRLTVL.